The entry that follows covers one T cell receptor (beta chain) sequence. The table came from immunoSEQ multiplex PCR; TCRdb's copy has only in-frame clones and leaves some out. The table has approximately 90,000 clones, 90% to 95% seen once. This sample was taken from a study of T cell changes during pregnancy in multiple sclerosis. Here the sequenced sample was peripheral blood, taken in the third trimester of pregnancy. The clonotype was recovered from a female donor with multiple sclerosis, enrolled in a pregnancy study.

The CDR3 DNA reads as TGCGCCAGCAGCGAAAGGACAGGGCTGCCTGGCTACACCTTC. It translates to CASSERTGLPGYTF. The chain carries TRBV5-1 and TRBJ1-2; 8 bases agree with TRBD1. The V gene end was trimmed by 4 bases and the J gene end by 7 bases; junction bases not matched to a gene: 9. Per germline, CDR1 SGHRS and CDR2 YFSETQ. The CDR3 runs to 14 residues.